The T cell receptor (beta chain) described here comes from a study of PD-1 blockade in classical Hodgkin lymphoma. Study outcomes and limitations: Those achieving complete response showed baseline diversity like newly diagnosed patients. The repertoire differences lack a defined cause, possibly disease activity or prior therapy.

Clones were read by immunoSEQ multiplex PCR, and TCRdb kept only the in-frame ones, dropping some. Of about 46,000 clones listed, around 80% are singletons. Autologous stem cell transplantation was followed by relapse in every patient, and brentuximab vedotin exposure varied. V was clipped by 5 bases and J by 3 bases, with 11 bases between them. Germline assignment: CDR1 SGHTA and CDR2 FQGTGA. The CDR3 has 13 amino acids. Notes on this clone: The antigen remains undetermined.

The clonotype originates from a human donor with classical Hodgkin lymphoma. The chain couples TRBV7-3 to TRBJ2-7; maybe TRBD1 (6 bases). Source: peripheral blood mononuclear cells (PBMCs), taken before the second cycle of nivolumab. CDR3: CASSTVQGYEQYF. CDR3 in DNA: TGTGCCAGCAGCACCGTACAGGGCTACGAGCAGTACTTC.